The T cell receptor (beta chain) described here comes from a study of blood T cells in healthy people across ages. The count of this clonotype is one. V was cut by 2 bases and J by 0 bases, with 11 bases left in between. Germline V CDR1 and CDR2: DFQATT, SNEGSKA (reference sequence). This CDR3 is 14 amino acids long. The use of a sample-barcoded 5' primer and a J-beta primer mix characterized a second PCR of 7 to 11 cycles. TCRdb redid the calling of the 5' RACE reads with MiXCR, one entry per CDR3 protein. Among some 860,000 distinct CDR3 sequences, roughly 50% were seen once, and the ten largest hold 25% to 30%.

This receptor was obtained from a man aged 35 to 55 in good health. V and J are TRBV20-1 and TRBJ2-7, with D possibly being TRBD1 (6 bases). Sequencing was done on a sample of blood. The CDR3 loop reads CSARTQGNSYEQYF. CDR3 DNA sequence: TGCAGTGCTAGAACACAGGGAAACTCCTACGAGCAGTACTTC.